The clone carrying this T cell receptor beta chain was seen only once. Profiling relied on immunoSEQ multiplex PCR, and the TCRdb table lists in-frame clones only, not all of them. The sample comprises under 300,000 clones, less than 85% of which are singletons, and about 1.6% rests with the top ten. This sample is drawn from a study of blood T cell repertoires in COVID-19. The CDR3 is 15 residues long. The germline V and J ends were trimmed by 6 bases and 2 bases, with 16 bases remaining between them. Germline loops: CDR1 MDHEN, CDR2 SYDVKM. The rearrangement uses TRBV28 and TRBJ2-5, with D maybe TRBD1 (6 bases). This sequence was found in a human donor with COVID-19, enrolled during active disease. The donor label of this sample is uncertain. Sequencing was done on a sample of peripheral blood. CDR3 DNA: TGTGCCAGCAGGGATTCCCGGACAGAACAAGAGACCCAGTACTTC. Protein product: CASRDSRTEQETQYF.